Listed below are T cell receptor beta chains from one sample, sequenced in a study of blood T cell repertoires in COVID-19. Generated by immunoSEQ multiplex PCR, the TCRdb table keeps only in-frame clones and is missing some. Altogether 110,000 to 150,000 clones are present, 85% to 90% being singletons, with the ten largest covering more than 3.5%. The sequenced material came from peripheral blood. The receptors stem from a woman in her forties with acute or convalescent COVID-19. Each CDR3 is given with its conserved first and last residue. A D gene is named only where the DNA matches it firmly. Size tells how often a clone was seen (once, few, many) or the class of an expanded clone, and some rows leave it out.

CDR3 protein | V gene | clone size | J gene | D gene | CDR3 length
CASSQEAGPVHF | TRBV4-1 | once | TRBJ1-6 | . | 12
CASRFRPTGDYYGYTF | TRBV5-6 | . | TRBJ1-2 | TRBD1 | 16
CASSSTGGWGEKLFF | TRBV7-8 | . | TRBJ1-4 | TRBD1 | 15
CAAVVGPSSSSGANVLTF | TRBV7-2 | . | TRBJ2-6 | . | 18
CASSLAMNTEAFF | TRBV9 | few | TRBJ1-1 | . | 13
CASSQGSAGGYEQYF | TRBV4-3 | once | TRBJ2-7 | TRBD2 | 15
CASSSNGNREAFF | TRBV12-3/TRBV12-4 | once | TRBJ1-1 | . | 13
CASSRRGGSGANVLTF | TRBV3-1/TRBV3-2 | . | TRBJ2-6 | TRBD2 | 16
CASSPGGSSYNEQFF | TRBV9 | . | TRBJ2-1 | TRBD1 | 15
CASSPKEDRGNTEAFF | TRBV4-3 | . | TRBJ1-1 | TRBD1 | 16
CASSSRVEQPQHF | TRBV6-2/TRBV6-3 | once | TRBJ1-5 | . | 13
CSVEGGQSADTQYF | TRBV29-1 | . | TRBJ2-3 | . | 14
CASSSGNYGYTF | TRBV5-5 | . | TRBJ1-2 | . | 12
CASRYIEGSNTEAFF | TRBV7-9 | . | TRBJ1-1 | . | 15
CASSRDYNQPQHF | TRBV4-1 | . | TRBJ1-5 | . | 13
CASSVGGNTGELFF | TRBV9 | . | TRBJ2-2 | . | 14
CASSPRTGGVTYGYTF | TRBV16 | . | TRBJ1-2 | TRBD1 | 16
CAWSVTGDGYTF | TRBV30 | . | TRBJ1-2 | . | 12
CASSWQGSGANVLTF | TRBV5-4 | few | TRBJ2-6 | . | 15
CASSQDWGLNYNEQFF | TRBV4-2 | . | TRBJ2-1 | TRBD2 | 16
CASSTGLATEAFF | TRBV19 | . | TRBJ1-1 | . | 13
CASSPTGLPGNEQFF | TRBV18 | . | TRBJ2-1 | . | 15
CASSLVRGDTDTQYF | TRBV11-2 | once | TRBJ2-3 | TRBD2 | 15
CASSSLLYSEQFF | TRBV27 | . | TRBJ2-1 | . | 13
CASSQTMGIGGFGELFF | TRBV4-1 | . | TRBJ2-2 | TRBD1 | 17
CASSSSSPSTDTQYF | TRBV7-2 | . | TRBJ2-3 | . | 15
CASSLGDRSWSYGYTF | TRBV7-2 | . | TRBJ1-2 | TRBD1 | 16
CSVRLAAVTDTQYF | TRBV29-1 | once | TRBJ2-3 | TRBD2 | 14
CASSPQRGDFETQYF | TRBV19 | . | TRBJ2-5 | TRBD2 | 15
CAWSVLSRPQHF | TRBV30 | . | TRBJ1-5 | . | 12
CASSPGDRESSGYTF | TRBV28 | . | TRBJ1-2 | TRBD1 | 15
CASSPRGGGYNEQFF | TRBV5-8 | once | TRBJ2-1 | TRBD2 | 15
CAISGRRTSGGSDTQYF | TRBV10-3 | . | TRBJ2-3 | TRBD2 | 17
CASSPGWENEQFF | TRBV13 | . | TRBJ2-1 | . | 13
CASSYSAGNEQFF | TRBV6-5 | . | TRBJ2-1 | . | 13
CASSLTGAGVNTEAFF | TRBV7-3 | . | TRBJ1-1 | . | 16
CASTPSGGQGLWGYTF | TRBV5-4 | . | TRBJ1-2 | TRBD1 | 16
CASSTTRLQGFGYGYTF | TRBV19 | few | TRBJ1-2 | . | 17
CASQGLAGGNTQYF | TRBV12-5 | . | TRBJ2-3 | TRBD2 | 14
CASSLVGGNSPLHF | TRBV28 | . | TRBJ1-6 | . | 14
CASSQGQALEETQYF | TRBV4-1 | . | TRBJ2-5 | . | 15
CASRHSRGAGTEAFF | TRBV7-9 | . | TRBJ1-1 | . | 15
CASSSSGQGAFHEQFF | TRBV7-9 | . | TRBJ2-1 | TRBD1 | 16
CASGFKGADTEAFF | TRBV12-5 | . | TRBJ1-1 | TRBD1 | 14
CASSLASGRALGEQFF | TRBV7-9 | . | TRBJ2-1 | TRBD2 | 16
CASSWADSNTEAFF | TRBV7-9 | . | TRBJ1-1 | . | 14
CASSSGLAGVGYTQYF | TRBV7-6 | . | TRBJ2-3 | TRBD2 | 16
CAWSTGLAGAEQFF | TRBV30 | . | TRBJ2-1 | TRBD2 | 14
CAISDLTSGRASEQFF | TRBV10-3 | . | TRBJ2-1 | TRBD2 | 16
CASSPLIRGGGGTEAFF | TRBV18 | few | TRBJ1-1 | . | 17
CASSLVGAGAEAFF | TRBV5-5 | few | TRBJ1-1 | . | 14
CACTRLAGPNEQFF | TRBV30 | . | TRBJ2-1 | TRBD2 | 14
CASSPPSGFLREQFF | TRBV28 | . | TRBJ2-1 | TRBD2 | 15
CSVEQDPRRMFF | TRBV29-1 | . | TRBJ2-2 | . | 12
CASSFGASETQYF | TRBV7-2 | . | TRBJ2-5 | . | 13
CASSLGLAGSGEQYF | TRBV7-2 | . | TRBJ2-7 | TRBD2 | 15
CASSLAGLAGGYTDTQYF | TRBV7-8 | . | TRBJ2-3 | TRBD2 | 18
CASSFVAGGPAGELFF | TRBV7-2 | . | TRBJ2-2 | TRBD2 | 16
CASQKGQGNNEQFF | TRBV18 | . | TRBJ2-1 | TRBD1 | 14